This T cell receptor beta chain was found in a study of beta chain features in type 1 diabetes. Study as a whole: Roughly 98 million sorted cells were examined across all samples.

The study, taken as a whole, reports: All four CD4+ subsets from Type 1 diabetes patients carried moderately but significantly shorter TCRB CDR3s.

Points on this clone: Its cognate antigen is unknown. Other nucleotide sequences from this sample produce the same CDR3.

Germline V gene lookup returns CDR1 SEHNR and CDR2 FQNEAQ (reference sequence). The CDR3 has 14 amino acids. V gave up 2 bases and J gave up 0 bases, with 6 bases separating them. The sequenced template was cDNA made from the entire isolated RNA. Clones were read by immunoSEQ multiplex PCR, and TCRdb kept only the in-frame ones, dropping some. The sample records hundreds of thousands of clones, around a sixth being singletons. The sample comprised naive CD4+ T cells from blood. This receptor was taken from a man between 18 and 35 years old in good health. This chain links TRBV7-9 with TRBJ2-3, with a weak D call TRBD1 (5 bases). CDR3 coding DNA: TGTGCCAGCAGCTTACAGGGTAGCACAGATACGCAGTATTTT. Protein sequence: CASSLQGSTDTQYF.